A selection of T cell receptor beta chains follows, all from one sample in a study of T cell changes during pregnancy in multiple sclerosis. The table came from immunoSEQ multiplex PCR; TCRdb's copy has only in-frame clones and leaves some out. The sample records around 100,000 clones, approximately 92% being singletons. This material consisted of peripheral blood, taken after pregnancy. These receptor sequences come from a female donor with multiple sclerosis, enrolled in a pregnancy study. CDR3s include the opening cysteine and the closing phenylalanine or tryptophan. The D gene is left open where the match is weak. The listing skips clone size in some rows; elsewhere it reads once, few, many or a size class.

V: TRBV28; D: TRBD1; size: -; J: TRBJ1-2; CDR3: CASTLDRIYGYTF; DNA: TGTGCCAGCACTCTGGACAGGATCTATGGCTACACCTTC
V: TRBV15; D: -; size: once; J: TRBJ1-2; CDR3: CATSRDRGADPYGYTF; DNA: TGTGCCACCAGCAGAGATCGAGGTGCAGATCCCTATGGCTACACCTTC
V: TRBV5-6; D: TRBD1; size: -; J: TRBJ1-4; CDR3: CASSSGTELEKLFF; DNA: TGTGCCAGCAGCTCCGGGACAGAGCTTGAAAAACTGTTTTTT
V: TRBV18; D: TRBD1; size: -; J: TRBJ2-7; CDR3: CASSPGTVIYEQYF; DNA: TGTGCCAGCTCACCAGGGACAGTAATCTACGAGCAGTACTTC
V: TRBV2; D: TRBD2; size: once; J: TRBJ2-3; CDR3: CASRGTLAGVGDTQYF; DNA: TGTGCCAGCAGGGGAACACTAGCGGGAGTGGGAGATACGCAGTATTTT
V: TRBV4-3; D: TRBD2; size: -; J: TRBJ2-1; CDR3: CASSQAGGPYNEQFF; DNA: TGCGCCAGCAGCCAAGCGGGGGGACCTTACAATGAGCAGTTCTTC
V: TRBV4-3; D: -; size: few; J: TRBJ1-1; CDR3: CASSGQGRNTEAFF; DNA: TGCGCCAGCAGCGGGCAGGGAAGGAACACTGAAGCTTTCTTT
V: TRBV6-5; D: TRBD1; size: -; J: TRBJ1-1; CDR3: CASRRGQVKNTEAFF; DNA: TGTGCCAGCCGGCGGGGACAGGTGAAGAACACTGAAGCTTTCTTT
V: TRBV30; D: -; size: -; J: TRBJ1-1; CDR3: CAWSAGVATEAFF; DNA: TGTGCCTGGAGTGCAGGGGTGGCCACTGAAGCTTTCTTT
V: TRBV6-5; D: TRBD1; size: once; J: TRBJ1-3; CDR3: CASSYDRDIGNTIYF; DNA: TGTGCCAGCAGTTACGACAGGGATATCGGCAACACCATATATTTT
V: TRBV27; D: -; size: -; J: TRBJ2-7; CDR3: CASSLSKGISYEQYF; DNA: TGTGCCAGCAGTTTATCTAAGGGGATCTCCTACGAGCAGTACTTC
V: TRBV30; D: TRBD1; size: -; J: TRBJ2-7; CDR3: CAWSVGTGASYEQYF; DNA: TGTGCCTGGAGTGTAGGGACAGGGGCGTCCTACGAGCAGTACTTC
V: TRBV27; D: TRBD1; size: -; J: TRBJ1-2; CDR3: CASSPRRDRGLGGYTF; DNA: TGTGCCAGCAGTCCTCGCCGGGACAGGGGGCTAGGTGGCTACACCTTC
V: TRBV9; D: TRBD1; size: -; J: TRBJ1-6; CDR3: CASSVQGADSPLHF; DNA: TGTGCCAGCAGCGTACAGGGGGCGGATTCACCCCTCCACTTT
V: TRBV4-1; D: -; size: -; J: TRBJ2-2; CDR3: CASSQVLGDTGELFF; DNA: TGCGCCAGCAGCCAAGTCCTCGGGGACACCGGGGAGCTGTTTTTT
V: TRBV19; D: -; size: -; J: TRBJ1-1; CDR3: CASSPGYTEAFF; DNA: TGTGCCAGTAGTCCAGGGTACACTGAAGCTTTCTTT
V: TRBV5-1; D: TRBD1; size: -; J: TRBJ2-1; CDR3: CASSSKQGISYNEQFF; DNA: TGCGCCAGCAGCTCCAAACAGGGGATATCCTACAATGAGCAGTTCTTC
V: TRBV5-1; D: -; size: -; J: TRBJ1-3; CDR3: CASRNGQTSGNTIYF; DNA: TGCGCCAGCAGAAACGGTCAAACCTCTGGAAACACCATATATTTT